This T cell receptor (beta chain) was identified during a study of blood T cell repertoires in COVID-19. At the level of the study: Acute-phase and convalescent COVID-19 samples originated in the United States, Italy and Spain. The cDNA or gDNA used as material had been derived from T cells, B-cell-depleted T cells, or PBMCs.

Germline-derived CDR1 and CDR2 are SGHAT and FQNNGV. Trimming shortened V by 6 bases and J by 5 bases, and 20 bases separated the two germline ends. The CDR3 has 15 residues. Original processing notes: By means of reference gene primer amplification, nucleated cell counts were estimated. Method: immunoSEQ multiplex PCR; TCRdb's copy keeps in-frame clones and lacks some. That table is the source of V, J and clone size, and D and trimming were worked out from the DNA. The sample shows 6,000 to 7,500 clones, 80% to 90% of them seen only once. The rearrangement uses TRBV11-2 and TRBJ2-7; TRBD1 is a possible D gene (5 bases). This receptor was identified in a human donor with active COVID-19. The donor label of this sample is uncertain. The sequencing sample was made of peripheral blood. Written as DNA, the CDR3 is TGTGCCAGCAGACCGTCAGGGTTGCTTTTCAACGAGCAGTACTTC. Residues: CASRPSGLLFNEQYF.